This TCR beta chain was obtained from a study of T-cell memory formation after mild COVID-19 (dated by TCRdb to the early 2020s). Turning to the overall study: TCR sequence clusters from the two donors were found to be largely donor specific. T-cell clones expanding and contracting after mild COVID-19 in a couple of donors were tracked by longitudinal TCRalpha and TCRbeta repertoire sequencing. The cohort was made up of two young adult volunteers, one female and one male, who were previously healthy.

Ficoll-Paque density gradient centrifugation was used to isolate PBMCs. The germline V gene (reference sequence) supplies CDR1 DFQATT and CDR2 SNEGSKA. V trim: 5 bases; J trim: 2 bases; unmatched bases: 0. The cysteine opens and the phenylalanine closes a CDR3 of 12 amino acids. Just CDR3 DNA is preserved here, 36 bases in frame from base 1. This clonotype was detected a few times. Its antigen is still unknown. Qualities for individual bases were not recorded, and no much larger clone is one base off. The full study reports these points: The study covered only a couple of mild cases, and larger cohorts including severe cases with pre-infection samples were considered necessary. Balanced CD4/CD8 phenotypes were observed for clones contracting from day 15 to 85, whereas a bias towards CD4+ was observed for a second wave of clones expanding from day 15 to 37. Contracting CD4+ clones appeared mostly in the CM and EM memory subsets, whereas CD8+ clones were enriched in EMRA. Some responding clones were detected in pre-infection memory, suggesting pre-existing cross-reactive memory T cells joined the SARS-CoV-2 response. SARS-CoV-2 specificity was not confirmed for the second-wave clones peaking on day 37.

Sequencing was carried out with an Illumina NovaSeq 6000. TCRalpha and TCRbeta cDNA libraries were built by 5'RACE with constant-segment primers, adding sample barcodes and unique molecular identifiers. RNA was extracted from every sample with Trizol reagent. The libraries were amplified in two PCR steps, and the second step added a second sample barcode and Illumina TruSeq adapters. Sequencing of libraries was performed on an Illumina NovaSeq with 2 x 150 bp paired-end reads. From the authors' description of their analysis: With migec v1.2.7, reads were demultiplexed and then collapsed into UMI-guided consensus sequences. Using mixcr v2.1.11, UMI consensuses were aligned to TRA and TRB V and J templates and then assembled into clonotypes. A clonotype was counted as expanded or contracted only if both edgeR and NoisET called the change significant, with noise models trained on biological replicates. For edgeR calls, the cutoffs were a false discovery rate-adjusted p below 0.01 and a log2 fold-change threshold of 1. As an exploratory analysis of dynamics, max-normalized trajectories of the 1000 most abundant clonotypes were examined with PCA combined with hierarchical clustering. Each responding clone was given a CD4 or CD8 phenotype based on the CD4+ and CD8+ repertoires, which had been sequenced separately. Using fastp trimming at Q25 and MiXCR clonotype assembly, TCRdb reanalyzed the public sequencing data and kept in-frame beta chains. Rows with one shared CDR3 protein collapse into an entry with the most common genes and DNA. The authors' filters were not applied to this entry. The sample table holds roughly 250,000 distinct CDR3 sequences, of which 16% were seen once. Of the sample, 3.5% to 4% is held by the ten largest clones.

Sample: PBMCs or a T cell subset sorted from them (not recorded which). The clonotype originates from a man younger than 35 who had mild COVID-19 (a few samples of this study predate the infection). The sample titles of this study are shuffled in the database, so cell type and time point are left out; the donor was told from shared clones. The V and J genes are TRBV20-1 and TRBJ2-5; 9 bases in the middle match TRBD2. CDR3 reads: CSALAGQETQYF. The nucleotide sequence reads TGCAGTGCTCTAGCGGGGCAAGAGACCCAGTACTTC.